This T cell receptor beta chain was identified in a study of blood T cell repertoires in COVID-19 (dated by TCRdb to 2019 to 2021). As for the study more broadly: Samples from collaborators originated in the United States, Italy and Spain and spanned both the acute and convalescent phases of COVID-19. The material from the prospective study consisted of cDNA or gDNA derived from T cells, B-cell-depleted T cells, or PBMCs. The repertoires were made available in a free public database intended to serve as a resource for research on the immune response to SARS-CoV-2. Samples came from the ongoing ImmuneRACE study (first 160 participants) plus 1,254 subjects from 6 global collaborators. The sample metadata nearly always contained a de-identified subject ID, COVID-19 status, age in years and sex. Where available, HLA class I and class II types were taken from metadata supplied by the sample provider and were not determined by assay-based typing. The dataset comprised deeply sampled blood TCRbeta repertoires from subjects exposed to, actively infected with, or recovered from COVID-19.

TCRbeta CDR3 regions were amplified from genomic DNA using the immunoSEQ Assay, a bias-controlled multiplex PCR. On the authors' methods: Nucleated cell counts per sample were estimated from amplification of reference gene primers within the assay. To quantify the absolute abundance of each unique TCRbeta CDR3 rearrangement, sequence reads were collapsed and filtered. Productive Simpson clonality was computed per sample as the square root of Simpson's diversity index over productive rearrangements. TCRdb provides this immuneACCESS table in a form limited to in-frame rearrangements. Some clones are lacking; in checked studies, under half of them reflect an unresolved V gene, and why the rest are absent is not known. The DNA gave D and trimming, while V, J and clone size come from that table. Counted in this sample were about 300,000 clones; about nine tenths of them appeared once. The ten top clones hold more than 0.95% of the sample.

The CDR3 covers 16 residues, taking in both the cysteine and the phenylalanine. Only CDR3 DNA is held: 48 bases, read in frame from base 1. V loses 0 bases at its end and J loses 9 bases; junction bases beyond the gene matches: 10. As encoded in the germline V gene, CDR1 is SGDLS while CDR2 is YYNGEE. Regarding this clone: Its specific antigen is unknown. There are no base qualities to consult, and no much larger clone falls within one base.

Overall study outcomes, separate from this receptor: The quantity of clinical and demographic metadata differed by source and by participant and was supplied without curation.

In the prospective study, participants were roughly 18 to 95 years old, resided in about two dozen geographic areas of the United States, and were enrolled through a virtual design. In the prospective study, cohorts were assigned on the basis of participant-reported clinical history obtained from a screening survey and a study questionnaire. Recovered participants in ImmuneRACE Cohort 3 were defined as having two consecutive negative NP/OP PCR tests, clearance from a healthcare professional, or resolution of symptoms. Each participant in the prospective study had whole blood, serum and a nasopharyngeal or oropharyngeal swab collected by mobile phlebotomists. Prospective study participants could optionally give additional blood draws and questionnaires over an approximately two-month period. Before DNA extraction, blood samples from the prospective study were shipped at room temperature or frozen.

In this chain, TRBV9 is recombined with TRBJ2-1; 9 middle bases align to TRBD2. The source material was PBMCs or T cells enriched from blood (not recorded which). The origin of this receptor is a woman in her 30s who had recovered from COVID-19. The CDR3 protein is CASSVAMAGGYGEQFF. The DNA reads TGTGCCAGCAGCGTAGCTATGGCGGGAGGGTACGGTGAGCAGTTCTTC.